This TCR beta chain was sequenced in a study of post-analysis software for immune sequencing data. Findings and limits, study-wide: There was significantly lower normalized Chao1 diversity in multiple sclerosis patients than in controls. Samples from one preparation batch, clustered by F measure, grouped strongly together. Patients showed TRBV5-6, TRBV5-1 and TRBV20-1 among several TRBV segments more frequent than in controls.

In regard to this clonotype: Its antigen is as yet unknown.

Presence of unique molecular identifiers characterized the TCR beta cDNA libraries. Input amounts of 1 to 10 million T cells were used. These gave about 500,000 cDNA molecules, so each molecule approximated one T cell. In TCRdb, the PCR reads were re-called with MiXCR into one record per CDR3 protein. The sample holds about 460,000 distinct CDR3 sequences, roughly 45% seen once. The length of the CDR3 is 16 residues. Germline V gives CDR1 MGHRA, CDR2 YSYEKL. With V trimmed by 0 bases and J by 7 bases, 8 bases remained unmatched. The clonotype was recovered from a girl under 18 with multiple sclerosis. J is TRBJ2-1 and V is TRBV4-1; 8 bases match TRBD1. Input material: blood. CDR3 DNA sequence: TGCGCCAGCAGCCAAGAGTCAGGGGGCTTTCCAAATGAGCAGTTCTTC. This translates into CASSQESGGFPNEQFF.